This TCR beta chain was documented in a study of response to subunit inactivated influenza vaccine. Each CDR3 protein gets one entry after TCRdb re-called the RT-PCR reads with MiXCR. The sample gives about 570,000 distinct CDR3 sequences, about 10% of which show up once; 9.5% to 11% is in the top ten. There are a few counts of this clonotype. The CDR3 has 15 residues. Germline lookup yields CDR1 LNHDA and CDR2 SQIVND (reference sequence). V dropped 2 bases and J dropped 1 base, with 11 bases sitting between them. This sample also belongs to another study, concerning T cells expressing NK-cell markers. Per that paper: The authors made TCR beta cDNA libraries by 5'RACE template switching. This switching added a universal primer site and UMIs. The sorts in several experiments were restricted to alpha-beta TCR T cells by an anti-gamma-delta TCR antibody.

The source is a man in his forties or fifties who received an inactivated influenza vaccine. The J gene is TRBJ1-1, the V gene TRBV19; D not resolved. The sample in question was PBMCs from blood, obtained on the day of vaccination. CDR3 loop: CASSIPRAANTEAFF. DNA for the CDR3: TGTGCCAGTAGTATACCCAGAGCGGCGAACACTGAAGCTTTCTTT. Full variable domain (missing parts from reference TRBV19 and TRBJ1-1): DGGITQSPKYLFRKEGQNVTLSCEQNLNHDAMYWYRQDPGQGLRLIYYSQIVNDFQKGDIAEGYSVSREKKESFPLTVTSAQKNPTAFYLCASSIPRAANTEAFFGQGTRLTVV.